These 27 T cell receptor beta chains were sequenced from one sample in a study of CD8+CD57+ T cells in acquired aplastic anemia. The study profiled TCR beta VDJ and CDR3 using genomic DNA as template. MiXCR, run by TCRdb on the reads, gives a single entry per CDR3 protein. The profile shows fewer than 250,000 distinct CDR3 sequences, around 49% of them singletons. CD8+CD57+ cell expansion, shown by flow cytometry, had occurred in the patients selected for sequencing. What was sequenced was sorted CD4+, CD8+, or CD8+CD57+ T cells (not recorded which) from PBMCs. These receptors came from a human donor with aplastic anemia.

This clonotype showed up many times. The chain is built from TRBV19 and TRBJ1-5; 9 bases are shared with TRBD1. Germline lookup yields CDR1 LNHDA and CDR2 SQIVND (reference sequence). This CDR3 region has 16 residues. Germline trimming cut 3 bases from V and 2 bases from J; bases unmatched to any gene: 5. The CDR3 DNA follows: TGTGCCAGTAGTATCACAGGGGGCTTGGGCAATCAGCCCCAGCATTTT. It is translated as CASSITGGLGNQPQHF.

V is TRBV25-1 and J is TRBJ1-1; tentative D call: TRBD1 (5 bases). The CDR3 totals 15 residues. Germline V gene data show CDR1 as MGHDK and CDR2 as SYGVNS. Between the trimmed V and J ends, which lost 5 bases and 0 bases, there was a span of 13 bases. CDR3 coding DNA: TGTGCCAGCAGTCGATTAGGACAACTGAACACTGAAGCTTTCTTT. It codes for CASSRLGQLNTEAFF.

V is TRBV7-9 and J is TRBJ2-1; the match to TRBD2 covers 9 bases. V gave up 7 bases and J gave up 5 bases; unmatched junction bases: 9. CDR1 and CDR2 from the germline V gene are SEHNR and FQNEAQ (reference sequence). This CDR3 contains 15 residues. CDR3: CASNRWTSVNNEQFF. The CDR3 nucleotides read TGTGCCAGCAACCGATGGACTAGCGTTAACAATGAGCAGTTCTTC.

This clonotype has at least ten counts. This chain uses TRBV6-6 with TRBJ2-3, with 8 bases matching TRBD2. The V and J ends lost 10 bases and 2 bases, in that order; junction bases with no gene match: 2. This CDR3 spans 12 amino acids. The germline gives CDR1 MNHNY, CDR2 SVGAGI (reference sequence). In DNA form, the CDR3 reads TGTGCCACGGGGGGGCTCACAGATACGCAGTATTTT. This encodes CATGGLTDTQYF.

This chain joins TRBV20-1 and TRBJ2-5, with 10 positions matching TRBD2. V shed 0 bases and J 2 bases; nucleotides not matched to a gene: 6. Germline CDR1 and CDR2: DFQATT and SNEGSKA (reference sequence). The CDR3 is made up of 16 amino acids. The CDR3 loop is CSAREERGGRQETQYF. CDR3 DNA sequence: TGCAGTGCTAGAGAAGAGCGGGGGGGTCGACAAGAGACCCAGTACTTC.

This chain links TRBV20-1 with TRBJ2-7, with D uncertain. The CDR3 length is 12 residues. Trimming pared 1 base from V and 2 bases from J, leaving 6 bases between. Germline CDR1 reads DFQATT; CDR2 reads SNEGSKA (reference sequence). CDR3 sequence: CSARVNPYEQYF. The CDR3 DNA reads TGCAGTGCTAGAGTGAACCCCTACGAGCAGTACTTC.

This clonotype has at least ten counts. The chain has TRBV11-2 and TRBJ2-2, with 8 bases aligning to TRBD1. The germline V gene encodes CDR1 SGHAT and CDR2 FQNNGV. Losses at the gene ends were 1 base for V and 2 bases for J; bases not matched to a gene: 3. The CDR3 is made up of 16 amino acids. CDR3 sequence: CASSLAGQVNTGELFF. CDR3 DNA sequence: TGTGCCAGCAGCTTAGCGGGACAGGTTAACACCGGGGAGCTGTTTTTT.

V usage is TRBV20-1 and J usage is TRBJ2-7, with D tentatively TRBD1 or TRBD2 (5 bases each). This CDR3 is built from 15 residues. CDR1 DFQATT and CDR2 SNEGSKA come from the germline V gene (reference sequence). Trimming left V 3 bases short and J 1 base short, with 16 bases between. The CDR3 coding sequence is TGCAGTGCTAGCTCCGGGCCGAGGGGATCCTACGAGCAGTACTTC. Its translation: CSASSGPRGSYEQYF.

A word on this clonotype: A clone one base away is much larger, so this may be a read error. The chain combines TRBV5-4 with TRBJ2-7; perhaps TRBD1 as D (5 bases). Germline-derived CDR1 and CDR2 are SGHNT and YYREEE (reference sequence). The CDR3 consists of 16 residues. In nucleotides, the CDR3 is TGTGCCAGCAGCTTGGGAGGAGATAGGGGCTCCTACGAGCGGTACTTC. Amino acids: CASSLGGDRGSYERYF.

Points on this clonotype: Lacking the conserved final phenylalanine or tryptophan, this CDR3 likely reflects a read error. The chain couples TRBV7-2 to TRBJ1-1, with D unclear. V lost 3 bases to trimming and J lost 0 bases, with 11 bases between them. This CDR3 has 15 residues. Germline CDR1 is SGHTA and CDR2 is FQGNSA. The CDR3 loop is CASSFNPAMNTEAFL. The CDR3 DNA reads TGTGCCAGCAGCTTTAACCCAGCGATGAACACTGAAGCTTTCCTT.

This clonotype was counted at least ten times. The V gene is TRBV5-1, the J gene TRBJ1-2, with D possibly matching TRBD1 (5 bases). Germline values: CDR1 SGHRS, CDR2 YFSETQ. Trimming cost V 4 bases and J 3 bases, with 13 bases left between them. This CDR3 is built from 14 residues. The CDR3 here is CASSPGGDDYGYTF. Here the CDR3 DNA reads TGCGCCAGCAGCCCCGGGGGAGATGACTATGGCTACACCTTC.

This chain joins TRBV19 and TRBJ2-7; 8 bases are shared with TRBD2. The CDR3 is made up of 14 amino acids. After removal of 7 bases from V and 0 bases from J, the junction contained 5 bases not matched to a gene. Germline V CDR1 and CDR2: LNHDA, SQIVND (reference sequence). CDR3 protein: CASKERGSSYEQYF. The CDR3 DNA reads as TGTGCCAGTAAGGAGCGGGGGAGCTCCTACGAGCAGTACTTC.

The chain employs TRBV19 and TRBJ2-3; no firm D call. The V gene lost 1 base and the J gene lost 0 bases, with 8 bases spanning the gap. Germline CDR1 and CDR2: LNHDA and SQIVND (reference sequence). The CDR3 has 15 amino acids. CDR3 sequence (DNA): TGTGCCAGTAGTATAGGGTGGGGTAGCACAGATACGCAGTATTTT. It is translated as CASSIGWGSTDTQYF. The variable domain in full, completed from reference TRBV19 and TRBJ2-3, reads DGGITQSPKYLFRKEGQNVTLSCEQNLNHDAMYWYRQDPGQGLRLIYYSQIVNDFQKGDIAEGYSVSREKKESFPLTVTSAQKNPTAFYLCASSIGWGSTDTQYFGPGTRLTVL.

This chain links TRBV7-9 with TRBJ2-7, with 11 bases that match TRBD1. Trimming at V came to 8 bases and at J to 1 base, leaving 7 bases not matched to a gene. Germline V gene data show CDR1 as SEHNR and CDR2 as FQNEAQ (reference sequence). The CDR3 has 15 residues. The CDR3 DNA sequence: TGTGCCAGCCTAGAGTGGGACAGGGGGTCCTACGAGCAGTACTTC. It yields the protein CASLEWDRGSYEQYF.

A few counts support this clonotype. The chain has TRBV6-1 and TRBJ2-4; the D gene is possibly TRBD2 (6 bases). CDR3 length: 15 amino acids. V shed 5 bases and J shed 5 bases, with 16 bases lying between them. Germline V gene lookup returns CDR1 MNHNS and CDR2 SASEGT. The CDR3 bases are TGTGCCAGCAGTCGGGACTCCCGGGATCAAAACATTCAGTACTTC. It specifies CASSRDSRDQNIQYF.

Of note for this clonotype: This may stem from a read error, because a much larger clone lies one nucleotide away. This sequence joins TRBV20-1 and TRBJ1-5; 10 nucleotides match TRBD1. Germline values: CDR1 DFQATT, CDR2 SNEGSKA (reference sequence). The CDR3 sequence is 14 residues long. CDR3 sequence: CSANDRGPNQPQQF. Here the CDR3 DNA reads TGCAGTGCTAATGACAGGGGGCCTAATCAGCCCCAGCAGTTT.

In this sample, this clonotype turned up a few times. Compared with germline, one end of the junction differs, possibly owing to a read error. The CDR3 nucleotides are TGCAATGCTAGAGATCCTGGGGGGGCGACAGATACGCAGTATTTT. This sequence encodes CNARDPGGATDTQYF. V gene TRBV20-1 combines with J gene TRBJ2-3; D is possibly TRBD2 (7 bases). The CDR3 extends over 15 amino acids. CDR1 DFQATT and CDR2 SNEGSKA come from the germline V gene (reference sequence).

This clonotype was observed at least ten times. J is TRBJ1-1 and V is TRBV6-1; TRBD1 aligns across 8 bases. This CDR3 comprises 14 residues. V lost 2 bases, J lost 4 bases, and 3 bases stayed unmatched. CDR1 and CDR2 (germline): MNHNS, SASEGT. In nucleotides, the CDR3 is TGTGCCAGCAGTGAACGGACAGGGTTCACTGAAGCTTTCTTT. Protein sequence: CASSERTGFTEAFF.

This clonotype was recorded a few times. V gene TRBV7-9 combines with J gene TRBJ1-2; the match to TRBD1 covers 7 bases. The CDR3 loop spans 14 amino acids. Per germline, CDR1 SEHNR and CDR2 FQNEAQ (reference sequence). The junction had 8 bases not matched to a gene; V was cut back by 6 bases and J by 4 bases. CDR3 DNA sequence: TGTGCCAGCAGTATTAGGGCAGGGGGCTATGGCTACACCTTC. It specifies CASSIRAGGYGYTF.

This rearrangement joins TRBV7-8 to TRBJ1-1; 8 bases map to TRBD1. This CDR3 comprises 15 residues. With 3 bases clipped from V and 0 bases from J, the junction kept 3 bases outside the gene matches. Germline assignment: CDR1 SGHVS and CDR2 FQNEAQ. The CDR3 region is CASSLPTGVNTEAFF. Here the CDR3 DNA reads TGTGCCAGCAGCTTGCCGACAGGGGTGAACACTGAAGCTTTCTTT. Full variable domain (missing parts from reference TRBV7-8 and TRBJ1-1): GAGVSQSPRYKVAKRGQDVALRCDPISGHVSLFWYQQALGQGPEFLTYFQNEAQLDKSGLPSDRFFAERPEGSVSTLKIQRTQQEDSAVYLCASSLPTGVNTEAFFGQGTRLTVV.

Concerning this clonotype itself: Given the absence of the conserved phenylalanine or tryptophan at the CDR3 end, a read error is likely. The chain links TRBV7-3 to TRBJ2-7; D possibly corresponds to TRBD1 (6 bases). Trimming took off 4 bases at V and 7 bases at J, with 17 bases between the two ends. Germline CDR1 and CDR2: SGHTA and FQGTGA. This CDR3 has 14 residues. This CDR3 reads CASSSPDGTNEQYL. CDR3 coding DNA: TGTGCCAGCAGCTCCCCGGACGGGACAAATGAGCAGTACCTC.

V gene TRBV20-1 combines with J gene TRBJ2-1, with 7 nucleotides matching TRBD2. Germline assignment: CDR1 DFQATT and CDR2 SNEGSKA (reference sequence). The V segment lost 2 bases and the J segment 3 bases; nucleotides outside the gene matches: 16. The CDR3 sequence is 18 residues long. CDR3 nucleotides: TGCAGTGCTAGACCTTCGCCCGGCCAGCGGGGTAACTACAATGAGCAGTTCTTC. This codes for CSARPSPGQRGNYNEQFF.

V is TRBV29-1 and J is TRBJ2-5, with D tentatively TRBD1 or TRBD2 (6 bases each). The V and J ends lost 3 bases and 7 bases respectively, with 15 bases between them. Germline V gene sequence: CDR1 SQVTM, CDR2 ANQGSEA. The CDR3 runs 13 residues. Here the CDR3 reads CSVERDNGGTQYF. The CDR3 coding sequence is TGCAGCGTTGAGCGGGACAATGGAGGGACCCAGTACTTC.

DNA of the CDR3: TGTGCCAGCAGCTCGCGACTAGCGGGGGTGGAGACCCAGCATTTT. It translates to CASSSRLAGVETQHF. The chain joins TRBV7-9 to TRBJ1-5; a possible D gene is TRBD1 (5 bases). The length of the CDR3 is 15 residues. V lost 4 bases, J lost 11 bases, and 21 bases lay in between. The germline V gene encodes CDR1 SEHNR and CDR2 FQNEAQ (reference sequence).

The chain is built from TRBV7-3 and TRBJ1-5; a weak D match, TRBD1 (6 bases). Trimming removed 6 bases at V and 4 bases at J, with 13 bases between. This CDR3 is built from 14 residues. Per germline, CDR1 SGHTA and CDR2 FQGTGA. The CDR3 is CASRSTGWNQPQHF. The CDR3 region has the DNA TGTGCCAGCAGATCAACAGGGTGGAATCAGCCCCAGCATTTT.

This clonotype was picked up many times. This chain joins TRBV20-1 and TRBJ1-3; unclear D gene. Germline CDR1 and CDR2: DFQATT and SNEGSKA (reference sequence). The length of the CDR3 is 14 residues. Between the trimmed V and J ends, which lost 0 bases and 8 bases, there was a span of 14 bases. The CDR3 reads CSARDSDRGDTIYF. CDR3 nucleotide sequence: TGCAGTGCTAGAGATAGCGACCGCGGGGACACCATATATTTT.

This chain links TRBV7-6 with TRBJ2-5; the match to TRBD2 covers 7 bases. Trimming took 8 bases from V and 1 from J; bases not matched to a gene: 7. The V gene's germline CDR1 is SGHVS and CDR2 FNYEAQ. The CDR3 is 14 residues long. Written as DNA, the CDR3 is TGTGCCAGCGGCTCCTGGGGGGGCCAAGAGACCCAGTACTTC. It encodes CASGSWGGQETQYF.